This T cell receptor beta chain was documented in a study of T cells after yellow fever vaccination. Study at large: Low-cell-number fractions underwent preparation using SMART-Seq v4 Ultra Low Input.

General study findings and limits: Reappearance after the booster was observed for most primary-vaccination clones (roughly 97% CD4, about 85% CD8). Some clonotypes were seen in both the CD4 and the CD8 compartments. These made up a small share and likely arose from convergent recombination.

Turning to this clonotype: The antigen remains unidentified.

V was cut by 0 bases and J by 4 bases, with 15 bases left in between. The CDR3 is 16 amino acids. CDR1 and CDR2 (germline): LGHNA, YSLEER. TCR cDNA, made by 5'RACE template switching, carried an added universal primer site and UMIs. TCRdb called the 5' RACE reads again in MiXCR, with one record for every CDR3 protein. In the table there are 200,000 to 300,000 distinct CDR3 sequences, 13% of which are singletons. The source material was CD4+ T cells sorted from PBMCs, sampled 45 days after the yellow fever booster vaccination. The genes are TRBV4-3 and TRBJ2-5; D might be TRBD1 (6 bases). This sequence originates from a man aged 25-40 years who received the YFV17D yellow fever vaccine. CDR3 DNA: TGCGCCAGCAGCCAAGAATTGGGGGCCGGAGGAGAGACCCAGTACTTC. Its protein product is CASSQELGAGGETQYF.